This T cell receptor (beta chain) was found in a study of T-cell reconstitution after alpha-beta-depleted transplantation in children. Trimming stripped 1 base from V and 12 bases from J, with 13 bases between. This CDR3 region has 11 residues. The germline CDR1 and CDR2 sequences are DFQATT and SNEGSKA (reference sequence). This sample's TCRbeta library carried unique molecular identifier barcodes. MiXCR, run by TCRdb on the PCR reads, gives a single entry per CDR3 protein. The repertoire consists of roughly 670,000 distinct CDR3 sequences, with about an eighth occurring once and the leading ten covering 0.79%. The sample holds many counts of this clonotype.

V usage is TRBV20-1 and J usage is TRBJ2-7; no clear D. Sequenced material: PBMCs, taken before TCRalphabeta/CD19-depleted stem cell transplant. This receptor was identified in a girl aged 2 to 9 with congenital amegakaryocytic thrombocytopenia, due to receive a stem cell transplant. Here the CDR3 reads CSARGPTDLYF. DNA for the CDR3: TGCAGTGCTAGAGGACCCACAGACCTGTACTTC.